Below, 17 T cell receptor beta chains from the same sample are listed, as sequenced in a study of T cell responses to AZD1222 COVID-19 vaccine. Produced via immunoSEQ multiplex PCR; TCRdb's table is partial and in-frame only. Among about 63,000 clones listed, roughly 85% were seen once. The sample in question was peripheral blood, obtained 28 days after the second AZD1222 dose. These receptors all come from an adult who received the AZD1222 COVID-19 vaccine.

The chain has TRBV9 and TRBJ2-1; D unresolved. The CDR3 consists of 13 residues. Trimming left V 1 base short and J 8 bases short, with 10 bases between. Germline V CDR1 and CDR2: SGDLS, YYNGEE. CDR3 protein: CASSVFYADEQFF. CDR3 sequence (DNA): TGTGCCAGCAGCGTATTTTACGCCGATGAGCAGTTCTTC. Complete variable domain (other parts from reference TRBV9 and TRBJ2-1): DSGVTQTPKHLITATGQRVTLRCSPRSGDLSVYWYQQSLDQGLQFLIQYYNGEERAKGNILERFSAQQFPDLHSELNLSSLELGDSALYFCASSVFYADEQFFGPGTRLTVL.

Here the CDR3 reads CSGRTGGREKLFF. The CDR3 DNA reads as TGCAGCGGGAGGACAGGGGGACGGGAAAAACTGTTTTTT. V is TRBV29-1 and J is TRBJ1-4; 10 positions match TRBD1. Trimming removed 7 bases from V and 8 bases from J; junction bases left unmatched: 7. Germline V CDR1 and CDR2: SQVTM, ANQGSEA. The CDR3 extends over 13 amino acids.

The chain recombines TRBV6-1 with TRBJ2-7, with D perhaps TRBD1 (6 bases). This CDR3 region has 16 residues. Germline V gives CDR1 MNHNS, CDR2 SASEGT. V lost 4 bases and J lost 0, with 16 bases in between. The CDR3 reads CASSGVNRDSSYEQYF. CDR3 bases: TGTGCCAGCAGTGGGGTAAACAGGGATAGCTCCTACGAGCAGTACTTC.

The J gene is TRBJ1-1, the V gene TRBV6-2 or TRBV6-3; D ambiguous. The V end was cut by 5 bases, the J end by 2 bases, with 9 bases between. From germline, CDR1 is MNHEY and CDR2 SVGEGT. CDR3 length: 13 amino acids. CDR3 region: CASSRPQNTEAFF. As DNA, the CDR3 is TGTGCCAGCAGTCGACCACAAAACACTGAAGCTTTCTTT.

The rearrangement uses TRBV18 and TRBJ2-1; possibly TRBD1 for D (6 bases). Germline V gene sequence: CDR1 KGHSH, CDR2 LQKENI. The CDR3 spans 21 residues. The ends were cut back, 2 bases at V and 1 base at J, with 27 bases in the middle. DNA for the CDR3: TGTGCCAGCTCACCATTAGTTGGTTTTTTAACCGGGACAAGTTCCTACAATGAGCAGTTCTTC. Its translation: CASSPLVGFLTGTSSYNEQFF.

In its sample, this clone was seen a few times. This chain joins TRBV10-2 and TRBJ1-6, with no clear D. Germline V gene sequence: CDR1 WSHSY, CDR2 SAAADI. This CDR3 has 17 residues. Trimming cost V 2 bases and J 5 bases, with 16 bases left between them. CDR3: CASSESFRRADNSPLHF. Written as DNA, the CDR3 is TGCGCCAGCAGTGAGAGTTTTCGACGGGCGGATAATTCACCCCTCCACTTT.

J is TRBJ1-3 and V is TRBV7-6, with a possible D match to TRBD1 (6 bases). The V end was cut by 3 bases, the J end by 0 bases, with 12 bases between. CDR1 is SGHVS and CDR2 is FNYEAQ in the germline V gene. The CDR3 contains 16 residues. The CDR3: CASSLGTPDSGNTIYF. The CDR3 DNA reads TGTGCCAGCAGCTTGGGGACACCAGACTCTGGAAACACCATATATTTT.

This chain links TRBV12-3 or TRBV12-4 with TRBJ1-1, with D uncertain. V gave up 10 bases and J gave up 2 bases, with 5 bases separating them. This CDR3 is built from 10 residues. The CDR3 reads CATTNTEAFF. CDR3 DNA: TGTGCCACCACAAACACTGAAGCTTTCTTT.

Only one count was recorded for this clone. The chain carries TRBV9 and TRBJ1-3; 9 positions agree with TRBD1. This CDR3 is built from 14 residues. J was trimmed by 3 bases and V by 7 bases; bases with no gene match: 5. Germline CDR1 reads SGDLS; CDR2 reads YYNGEE. CDR3 bases: TGTGCCAGCTCCTGGACAGGGGTTGGAAACACCATATATTTT. Amino acids: CASSWTGVGNTIYF.

V is TRBV9 and J is TRBJ2-3, with D hard to call. V was shortened by 4 bases and J by 2 bases, with 14 bases between the two germline ends. CDR1 SGDLS and CDR2 YYNGEE come from the germline V gene. CDR3 size: 15 residues. The CDR3 here is CASSPYRAATDTQYF. As DNA, the CDR3 is TGTGCCAGCAGCCCCTATAGAGCTGCCACAGATACGCAGTATTTT.

This chain's CDR3 is CASSRDSQNSPLHF. As DNA, the CDR3 is TGTGCCAGCTCAAGGGACAGCCAAAATTCACCCCTCCACTTT. V and J are TRBV18 and TRBJ1-6, with 7 bases identical to TRBD1. Germline V gene sequence: CDR1 KGHSH, CDR2 LQKENI. Losses at the gene ends were 5 bases for V and 7 bases for J; bases not matched to a gene: 5. The CDR3 runs 14 residues.

This clone was detected only once. This chain uses TRBV6-2 or TRBV6-3 with TRBJ2-1; no definite D call. The V end was cut by 4 bases, the J end by 4 bases, with 8 bases between. The CDR3 sequence is 13 residues long. The V gene's germline CDR1 is MNHEY and CDR2 SVGEGT. CDR3 sequence reads: CASSFTDYNEQFF. The CDR3 nucleotides read TGTGCCAGCAGTTTTACAGATTACAATGAGCAGTTCTTC.

This clone has just a few counts. The chain has TRBV5-4 and TRBJ1-3; D is undetermined. V lost 0 bases, J lost 0 bases, and 7 bases lay in between. The CDR3 loop spans 15 amino acids. Per the germline V gene, CDR1 is SGHNT and CDR2 is YYREEE (reference sequence). The CDR3 protein is CASSLGPASGNTIYF. In DNA, the CDR3 is TGTGCCAGCAGCTTGGGCCCCGCCTCTGGAAACACCATATATTTT.

V and J are TRBV6-1 and TRBJ2-7, with D possibly being TRBD1 (6 bases). Germline loops: CDR1 MNHNS, CDR2 SASEGT. The V and J ends lost 1 base and 2 bases respectively, with 9 bases between them. The CDR3 extends over 14 amino acids. CDR3: CASSEEGDTYEQYF. CDR3 sequence (DNA): TGTGCCAGCAGTGAAGAGGGGGATACCTACGAGCAGTACTTC.

The rearrangement uses TRBV5-6 and TRBJ1-1; TRBD1 agrees at 7 bases. The V gene end was trimmed by 4 bases and the J gene end by 8 bases; junction bases not matched to a gene: 5. Germline CDR1 reads SGHDT; CDR2 reads YYEEEE. The CDR3 covers 12 residues. As DNA, the CDR3 is TGTGCCAGCAGCCTCGACAGGGAAGAAGCTTTCTTT. It translates to CASSLDREEAFF.

This sequence joins TRBV12-3 or TRBV12-4 and TRBJ2-5; no clear D gene. V lost 6 bases and J lost 4, with 3 bases in between. The CDR3 has 10 amino acids. In DNA, the CDR3 is TGTGCCAGCAGAACAGAGACCCAGTACTTC. Protein sequence: CASRTETQYF.

The chain couples TRBV30 to TRBJ1-1, with a tentative D call TRBD1 (6 bases). The CDR3 runs to 16 residues. Trimming removed 2 bases from V and 6 bases from J, with 22 bases in between. The germline V gene has CDR1 GTSNPN and CDR2 SVGIG (reference sequence). The CDR3 coding sequence is TGTGCCTGGAGTTCACCGTTGGGCAGGGGTGATGCTGAAGCTTTCTTT. Protein: CAWSSPLGRGDAEAFF. Looking up the rest from reference TRBV30 and TRBJ1-1 gives the full variable domain: SQTIHQWPATLVQPVGSPLSLECTVEGTSNPNLYWYRQAAGRGLQLLFYSVGIGQISSEVPQNLSASRPQDRQFILSSKKLLLSDSGFYLCAWSSPLGRGDAEAFFGQGTRLTVV.